Below, one T cell receptor (beta chain) is given with its context. These data come from a study of blood T cell repertoires in COVID-19. Across the study: Acute-phase and convalescent COVID-19 samples originated in the United States, Italy and Spain. The cDNA or gDNA used as material had been derived from T cells, B-cell-depleted T cells, or PBMCs.

In the authors' workflow: Amplification of reference gene primers was used by the study to estimate nucleated cell counts. Repertoires were generated with immunoSEQ multiplex PCR, while TCRdb's copy carries only in-frame clones and drops some. V, J and clone size are taken as reported in that table, and D and trimming were inferred from the DNA itself. The sample records a few hundred thousand clones, 89% being singletons. The CDR3 length is 14 residues. Germline values: CDR1 KGHSH, CDR2 LQKENI. Deletions cut 0 bases from V and 7 bases from J, with 12 bases between. Source material: peripheral blood. This chain connects TRBV18 to TRBJ1-1; D gene ambiguous. This TCR derives from a woman in her 40s who had recovered from COVID-19. In DNA, the CDR3 is TGTGCCAGCTCACCACCGGTGTGGGCCGATGAAGCTTTCTTT. Translating it yields CASSPPVWADEAFF. Looking up the rest from reference TRBV18 and TRBJ1-1 gives the full variable domain: NAGVMQNPRHLVRRRGQEARLRCSPMKGHSHVYWYRQLPEEGLKFMVYLQKENIIDESGMPKERFSAEFPKEGPSILRIQQVVRGDSAAYFCASSPPVWADEAFFGQGTRLTVV.